Following are 22 T cell receptor beta chains from one sample sequenced in a study of cytomegalovirus exposure and HLA in healthy donors listed by TCRdb under 2017. Library preparation used the immunoSEQ multiplex PCR assay. The multiplex PCR relied on a mix of 60 forward primers for TCR Vbeta segments and 13 reverse primers for TCR Jbeta segments. TCRdb obtained this table from immuneACCESS and retained in-frame rearrangements with V and J assigned. These tables miss some clones; where compared with another copy, unresolved V genes account for less than half of the shortfall, and the remainder is unexplained. Here the sample has approximately 150,000 clones; roughly 79% occur a single time. Less than 2% of the sample goes to the ten largest clones. What was sequenced was PBMCs. These TCRs come from a woman aged 40 to 50 in good health and CMV-seronegative.

This clone was seen a single time. The chain carries TRBV7-2 and TRBJ2-7, with 9 nucleotides matching TRBD2. CDR1 and CDR2 (germline): SGHTA, FQGNSA. The ends lost 1 base at V and 5 bases at J; junction bases unmatched: 6. The CDR3 has 15 residues. As DNA, the CDR3 is TGTGCCAGCAGCTTAGAGGGCAGCGGGAGGCACGAGCAGTACTTC. This codes for CASSLEGSGRHEQYF.

This clone is judged medium-sized. The chain links TRBV28 to TRBJ1-2; D gene ambiguous. Trimming shortened V by 5 bases and J by 4 bases, and 20 bases separated the two germline ends. The CDR3 is made up of 16 amino acids. In germline, CDR1 is MDHEN, CDR2 SYDVKM. The CDR3 loop is CASSPRTGLAGYGYTF. The CDR3 bases are TGTGCCAGCAGTCCGCGGACGGGCCTCGCGGGCTATGGCTACACCTTC.

The V gene is TRBV2, the J gene TRBJ1-1; D might be TRBD1 (6 bases). The V and J ends lost 6 bases and 7 bases respectively, with 12 bases between them. The CDR3 is made up of 12 amino acids. The V gene's germline CDR1 is SNHLY and CDR2 FYNNEI. The CDR3: CASRGALIEAFF. The CDR3 region has the DNA TGTGCCAGCAGGGGGGCGCTTATTGAAGCTTTCTTT.

The genes are TRBV5-1 and TRBJ2-1; D call uncertain. The V gene's germline CDR1 is SGHRS and CDR2 YFSETQ. Trimming took off 3 bases at V and 1 base at J, with 5 bases between the two ends. This CDR3 contains 13 residues. This CDR3 reads CASSSLSYNEQFF. For the CDR3, the DNA is TGCGCCAGCAGCTCTCTATCCTACAATGAGCAGTTCTTC.

The V gene is TRBV27, the J gene TRBJ1-1, with D tentatively TRBD1 (6 bases). This CDR3 region has 13 residues. V dropped 6 bases and J dropped 1 base, with 9 bases sitting between them. Germline CDR1 MNHEY, CDR2 SMNVEV (reference sequence). The CDR3 protein is CASRDRANTEAFF. CDR3 bases: TGTGCCAGCAGGGACAGAGCGAACACTGAAGCTTTCTTT.

This chain connects TRBV19 to TRBJ1-5; a weak D match, TRBD1 (5 bases). The CDR3 length is 16 residues. CDR1 is LNHDA and CDR2 is SQIVND in the germline V gene (reference sequence). Trimming took off 2 bases at V and 0 bases at J, with 11 bases between the two ends. The CDR3 spells CASSILRQTSNQPQHF. For the CDR3, the DNA is TGTGCCAGTAGTATACTCCGACAGACTAGCAATCAGCCCCAGCATTTT.

This sequence joins TRBV5-1 and TRBJ2-5; no reliable D call. CDR1 is SGHRS, CDR2 YFSETQ, per germline. V was cut by 2 bases and J by 5 bases, with 10 bases left in between. The CDR3 spans 13 residues. The CDR3 DNA follows: TGCGCCAGCAGCTTACCGGCGCGGGAGACCCAGTACTTC. Protein sequence: CASSLPARETQYF. The entire variable domain, with the rest obtained from reference TRBV5-1 and TRBJ2-5, is as follows: KAGVTQTPRYLIKTRGQQVTLSCSPISGHRSVSWYQQTPGQGLQFLFEYFSETQRNKGNFPGRFSGRQFSNSRSEMNVSTLELGDSALYLCASSLPARETQYFGPGTRLLVL.

The rearrangement joins TRBV28 to TRBJ2-7; 8 bases match TRBD1. Looked up from germline, CDR1 is MDHEN and CDR2 is SYDVKM. The CDR3 spans 12 residues. The ends lost 8 bases at V and 7 bases at J; junction bases unmatched: 7. The CDR3 coding sequence is TGTGCCAGCGGGACAGGTAGTCTAGAGCAGTACTTC. As protein: CASGTGSLEQYF. The complete variable domain, with remaining parts taken from reference TRBV28 and TRBJ2-7, reads DVKVTQSSRYLVKRTGEKVFLECVQDMDHENMFWYRQDPGLGLRLIYFSYDVKMKEKGDIPEGYSVSREKKERFSLILESASTNQTSMYLCASGTGSLEQYFGPGTRLTVT.

V and J are TRBV11-3 and TRBJ2-3; the match to TRBD2 covers 9 bases. The CDR3 length is 17 residues. The junction had 8 bases not matched to a gene; V was cut back by 1 base and J by 3 bases. Germline V CDR1 and CDR2: SGHNT, YENEEA. The CDR3 DNA reads TGTGCCAGCAGCTTAGGGACGTTAGCGGGAGCTACAGATACGCAGTATTTT. Protein product: CASSLGTLAGATDTQYF.

This chain connects TRBV19 to TRBJ1-2; TRBD1 matches 8 bases. Germline values: CDR1 LNHDA, CDR2 SQIVND (reference sequence). This CDR3 spans 15 amino acids. Trimming at V came to 5 bases and at J to 4 bases, leaving 9 bases not matched to a gene. CDR3 DNA: TGTGCCAGTAGTTCTACCGACAGGGGTGGCTATGGCTACACCTTC. Amino acid sequence: CASSSTDRGGYGYTF. Variable domain in full (rest from reference TRBV19 and TRBJ1-2): DGGITQSPKYLFRKEGQNVTLSCEQNLNHDAMYWYRQDPGQGLRLIYYSQIVNDFQKGDIAEGYSVSREKKESFPLTVTSAQKNPTAFYLCASSSTDRGGYGYTFGSGTRLTVV.

This clone was observed a few times. This chain joins TRBV9 and TRBJ1-1, with unresolved D. CDR3 length: 14 amino acids. Germline loops: CDR1 SGDLS, CDR2 YYNGEE. Between the trimmed V and J ends, which lost 7 bases and 3 bases, there was a span of 16 bases. The CDR3 loop is CASSLGWMDTEAFF. CDR3 nucleotide sequence: TGTGCCAGCTCCCTCGGGTGGATGGACACTGAAGCTTTCTTT.

This chain connects TRBV6-6 to TRBJ2-7, with D uncertain. The V end was cut by 0 bases, the J end by 6 bases, with 6 bases between. The CDR3 extends over 12 amino acids. CDR1 and CDR2 from the germline V gene are MNHNY and SVGAGI (reference sequence). CDR3 sequence (DNA): TGTGCCAGCAGTTACTCGACTGGCGAGCAGTACTTC. Translated, it gives CASSYSTGEQYF.

This clone was found a few times. J is TRBJ2-7 and V is TRBV28, with D unresolved. The V end lost 3 bases, the J end lost 0 bases, and 12 bases lay between the germline ends. CDR1 MDHEN and CDR2 SYDVKM come from the germline V gene. The CDR3 extends over 15 amino acids. CDR3 in amino acids: CASSFYLVASYEQYF. The CDR3 region has the DNA TGTGCCAGCAGTTTTTATCTTGTGGCCTCCTACGAGCAGTACTTC.

The genes are TRBV7-9 and TRBJ2-7, with D hard to call. Between the trimmed V and J ends, which lost 1 base and 2 bases, there was a span of 12 bases. Germline CDR1 is SEHNR and CDR2 is FQNEAQ (reference sequence). The CDR3 has 15 residues. The CDR3 DNA follows: TGTGCCAGCAGCTTAGGAGCAGGCCGGCCCTACGAGCAGTACTTC. Its translation: CASSLGAGRPYEQYF.

This clone has more than one count but fewer than ten. CDR3 coding DNA: TGTGCCAGCAGCTTGGTAGGAGCGAATTCCTACGAGCAGTACTTC. Its protein product is CASSLVGANSYEQYF. V is TRBV5-6 and J is TRBJ2-7; D gene unclear. The CDR3 spans 15 residues. The germline V and J ends were trimmed by 0 bases and 1 base, with 11 bases remaining between them. Looked up from germline, CDR1 is SGHDT and CDR2 is YYEEEE.

There are a few counts of this clone. This chain connects TRBV6-5 to TRBJ2-1; D remains unclear. CDR3 size: 13 residues. Trimming pared 2 bases from V and 11 bases from J, leaving 13 bases between. Germline-derived CDR1 and CDR2 are MNHEY and SVGAGI. The CDR3 is CASSYNFPLQQFF. In DNA form, the CDR3 reads TGTGCCAGCAGTTACAATTTTCCCCTACAGCAGTTCTTC.

The chain couples TRBV6-6 to TRBJ2-3, with D perhaps TRBD2 (6 bases). Germline V lookup: CDR1 MNHNY, CDR2 SVGAGI (reference sequence). V was clipped by 2 bases and J by 3 bases, with 12 bases between them. The CDR3 contains 15 residues. DNA of the CDR3: TGTGCCAGCAGTTACGGCGGGAAGGGTACAGATACGCAGTATTTT. Translating gives CASSYGGKGTDTQYF.

The chain couples TRBV27 to TRBJ1-5; 9 nucleotides align to TRBD1. Germline V lookup: CDR1 MNHEY, CDR2 SMNVEV (reference sequence). Trimming cost V 0 bases and J 1 base; bases outside gene matches: 4. The CDR3 contains 17 residues. Here the CDR3 reads CASSLSGTGLSNQPQHF. Here the CDR3 DNA reads TGTGCCAGCAGTTTATCAGGGACAGGGTTGAGCAATCAGCCCCAGCATTTT.

This chain links TRBV11-2 with TRBJ2-3; tentative D call: TRBD2 (6 bases). The CDR3 totals 15 residues. V was pared by 2 bases and J by 5 bases, with 14 bases between. Germline CDR1 and CDR2: SGHAT and FQNNGV. The CDR3 sequence is CASSLPTSGVDTQYF. CDR3 DNA: TGTGCCAGCAGCTTACCTACTTCGGGGGTAGATACGCAGTATTTT.

The genes are TRBV15 and TRBJ2-1; 9 bases align to TRBD1. V lost 1 base, J lost 4 bases, and 11 bases stayed unmatched. Germline-derived CDR1 and CDR2 are LNHNV and YYDKDF (reference sequence). This CDR3 is built from 18 residues. Here the CDR3 reads CATSRGPLGQGRYNEQFF. CDR3 sequence (DNA): TGTGCCACCAGCAGAGGTCCTTTGGGACAGGGCAGGTACAATGAGCAGTTCTTC.

The chain recombines TRBV7-3 with TRBJ2-2; TRBD1 matches at 10 bases. This CDR3 has 15 amino acids. CDR1 is SGHTA, CDR2 FQGTGA, per germline. Trimming at V came to 5 bases and at J to 4 bases, leaving 4 bases not matched to a gene. CDR3 loop: CASSETGGITGELFF. The CDR3 DNA reads TGTGCCAGCAGCGAGACAGGGGGCATCACCGGGGAGCTGTTTTTT. The full variable domain, rest sourced from reference TRBV7-3 and TRBJ2-2, is GAGVSQTPSNKVTEKGKYVELRCDPISGHTALYWYRQSLGQGPEFLIYFQGTGAADDSGLPNDRFFAVRPEGSVSTLKIQRTERGDSAVYLCASSETGGITGELFFGEGSRLTVL.

This clone was found once. V usage is TRBV27 and J usage is TRBJ2-1; perhaps TRBD2 as D (7 bases). The CDR3 length is 13 residues. Germline CDR1 MNHEY, CDR2 SMNVEV (reference sequence). Trimming pared 10 bases from V and 5 bases from J, leaving 15 bases between. CDR3: CATFEGGNNEQFF. The DNA of the CDR3 is TGTGCCACTTTCGAGGGGGGGAACAATGAGCAGTTCTTC.